Sequencing of this T cell receptor (beta chain) was carried out in a study of T-cell reconstitution after alpha-beta-depleted transplantation in children. Regarding the study as a whole: TCRbeta diversity was high at day 60 in some patients (a result of surviving recipient T cells and thymic progenitors). A year had passed since transplant, and T-cell counts and diversity by then came mostly from newly produced T cells.

In its sample, this clonotype was seen many times. The antigen is unknown. Trimming cost V 6 bases and J 3 bases; bases outside gene matches: 5. The CDR3 has 15 amino acids. Per germline, CDR1 MNHNS and CDR2 SASEGT. Unique molecular identifiers were incorporated into the prepared TCRbeta library. TCRdb fed the PCR reads into MiXCR, producing one record per CDR3 protein. The sample includes almost 500,000 distinct CDR3 sequences, over 9.5% of them seen just once. The chain couples TRBV6-1 to TRBJ2-5; TRBD2 aligns across 12 bases. The TCR comes from a child aged 2 to 9 with inherited bone marrow failure, due to receive a stem cell transplant. The material was PBMCs, obtained before TCRalphabeta/CD19-depleted stem cell transplant. The CDR3 DNA sequence: TGTGCCAGCAGCCGAAGGACTAGCGGGGAAGAGACCCAGTACTTC. Its protein is CASSRRTSGEETQYF.